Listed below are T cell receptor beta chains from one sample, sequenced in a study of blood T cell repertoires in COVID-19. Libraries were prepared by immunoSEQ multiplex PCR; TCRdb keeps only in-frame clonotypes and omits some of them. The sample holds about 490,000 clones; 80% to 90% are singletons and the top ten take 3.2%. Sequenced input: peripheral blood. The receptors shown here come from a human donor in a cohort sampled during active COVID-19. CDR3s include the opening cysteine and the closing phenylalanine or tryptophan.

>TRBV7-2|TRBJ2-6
CASTRTGSTGANVLTF
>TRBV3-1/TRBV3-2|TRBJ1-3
CASSRQGTAGNTIYF
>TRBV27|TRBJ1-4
CASSGTFNNEKLFF
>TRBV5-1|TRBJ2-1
CASSLGTSGYNEQFF
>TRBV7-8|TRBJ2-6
CASSTSRWGVGANVLTF
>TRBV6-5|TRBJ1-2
CASSYSSGYYGYTF
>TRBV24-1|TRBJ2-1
CATSDPLQGSSYNEQFF
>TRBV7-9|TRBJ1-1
CASSLAGAIEAFF
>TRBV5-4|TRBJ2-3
CASSLERAASTDTQYF
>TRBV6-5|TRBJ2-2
CASSLAGGLVGELFF
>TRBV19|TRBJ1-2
CASRPTTGRNYYGYTF
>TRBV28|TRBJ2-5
CASSFSLLAGETQYF
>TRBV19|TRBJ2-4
CASSTMRTGGNIQYF
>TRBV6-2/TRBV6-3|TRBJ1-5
CASNPEGPQPQHF
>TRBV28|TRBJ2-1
CASSSAGLSSSYNEQFF
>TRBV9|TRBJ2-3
CASSFTPGTDTQYF
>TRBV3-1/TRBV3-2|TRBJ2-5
CASCSSGTSETQYF
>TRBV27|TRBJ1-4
CASSLYRTGDEKLFF
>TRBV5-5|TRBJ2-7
CASSPDGPGVAGGPSEQYF
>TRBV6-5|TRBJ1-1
CAIGRTGTNTEAFF